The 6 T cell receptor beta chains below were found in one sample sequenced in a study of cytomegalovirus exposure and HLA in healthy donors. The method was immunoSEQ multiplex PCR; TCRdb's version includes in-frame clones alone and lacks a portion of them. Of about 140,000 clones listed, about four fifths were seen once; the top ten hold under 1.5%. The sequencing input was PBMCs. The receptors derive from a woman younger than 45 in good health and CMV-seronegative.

DNA of the CDR3: TGCGCCAGCAGCTTGTTCTCTGGCAGGGGTCATGGCTACACCTTC. Residues: CASSLFSGRGHGYTF. The rearrangement joins TRBV5-1 to TRBJ1-2; the D gene is possibly TRBD1 (6 bases). V dropped 1 base and J dropped 6 bases, with 16 bases sitting between them. This CDR3 has 15 amino acids. The V gene's germline CDR1 is SGHRS and CDR2 YFSETQ.

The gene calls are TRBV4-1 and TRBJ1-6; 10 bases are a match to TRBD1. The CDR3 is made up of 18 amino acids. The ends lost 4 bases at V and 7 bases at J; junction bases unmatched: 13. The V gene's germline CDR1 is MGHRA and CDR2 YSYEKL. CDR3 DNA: TGCGCCAGCAGCCCACCCGTCGGGGACAGGGGTAGCAATTCACCCCTCCACTTT. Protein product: CASSPPVGDRGSNSPLHF.

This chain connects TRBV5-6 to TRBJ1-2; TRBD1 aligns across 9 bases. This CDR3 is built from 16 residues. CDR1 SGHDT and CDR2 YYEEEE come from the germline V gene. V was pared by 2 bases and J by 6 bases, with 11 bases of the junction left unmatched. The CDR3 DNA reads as TGTGCCAGCAGCTTATGGGACAGGGCCCCTTCCCATGGCTACACCTTC. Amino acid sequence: CASSLWDRAPSHGYTF. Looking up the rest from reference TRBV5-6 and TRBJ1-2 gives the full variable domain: DAGVTQSPTHLIKTRGQQVTLRCSPKSGHDTVSWYQQALGQGPQFIFQYYEEEERQRGNFPDRFSGHQFPNYSSELNVNALLLGDSALYLCASSLWDRAPSHGYTFGSGTRLTVV.

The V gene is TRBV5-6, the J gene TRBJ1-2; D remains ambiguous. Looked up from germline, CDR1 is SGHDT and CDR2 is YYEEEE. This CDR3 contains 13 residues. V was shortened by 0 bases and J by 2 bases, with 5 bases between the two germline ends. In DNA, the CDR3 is TGTGCCAGCAGCTTGGGACTGAACTATGGCTACACCTTC. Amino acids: CASSLGLNYGYTF.

CDR3 in DNA: TGTGCCAGCGAACAGGGGTATCAGCCCCAGCATTTT. It translates to CASEQGYQPQHF. The chain has TRBV6-5 and TRBJ1-5; TRBD1 matches 7 bases. Germline loops: CDR1 MNHEY, CDR2 SVGAGI. V dropped 8 bases and J dropped 5; count of bases not matched to a gene: 3. The CDR3 totals 12 residues.

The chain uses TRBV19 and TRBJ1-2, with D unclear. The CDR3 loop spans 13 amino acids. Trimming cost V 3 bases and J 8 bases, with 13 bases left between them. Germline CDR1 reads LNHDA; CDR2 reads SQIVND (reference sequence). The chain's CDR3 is CASSIVLSEGYTF. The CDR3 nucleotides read TGTGCCAGTAGTATCGTTCTTTCTGAGGGCTACACCTTC.